The clone carrying this T cell receptor beta chain has just a few counts. What it recognizes is unknown. The record originates from a study of cytomegalovirus exposure and HLA in healthy donors. Here immunoSEQ multiplex PCR was the method, and the copy in TCRdb shows in-frame clones only, minus some. Among approximately 180,000 clones listed, roughly 88% were seen once. Findings and caveats of the study: One later analysis, an examination of the 120 or so validation repertoires, found that first-cohort TCR clusters tended to co-occur in them. Cytomegalovirus-associated status was assigned to 164 TCR beta chains.

The germline V gene has CDR1 MGHDK and CDR2 SYGVNS. Between the trimmed V and J ends, which lost 3 bases and 3 bases, there was a span of 8 bases. This CDR3 is 13 amino acids long. J is TRBJ1-1 and V is TRBV25-1; perhaps TRBD1 as D (6 bases). The receptor was derived from a woman under 30 in good health and CMV-seronegative. Sequenced: PBMCs. CDR3 in amino acids: CASSEDRYTEAFF. The CDR3 DNA reads as TGTGCCAGCAGTGAGGACAGATACACTGAAGCTTTCTTT. The full variable domain, rest sourced from reference TRBV25-1 and TRBJ1-1, is EADIYQTPRYLVIGTGKKITLECSQTMGHDKMYWYQQDPGMELHLIHYSYGVNSTEKGDLSSESTVSRIRTEHFPLTLESARPSHTSQYLCASSEDRYTEAFFGQGTRLTVV.